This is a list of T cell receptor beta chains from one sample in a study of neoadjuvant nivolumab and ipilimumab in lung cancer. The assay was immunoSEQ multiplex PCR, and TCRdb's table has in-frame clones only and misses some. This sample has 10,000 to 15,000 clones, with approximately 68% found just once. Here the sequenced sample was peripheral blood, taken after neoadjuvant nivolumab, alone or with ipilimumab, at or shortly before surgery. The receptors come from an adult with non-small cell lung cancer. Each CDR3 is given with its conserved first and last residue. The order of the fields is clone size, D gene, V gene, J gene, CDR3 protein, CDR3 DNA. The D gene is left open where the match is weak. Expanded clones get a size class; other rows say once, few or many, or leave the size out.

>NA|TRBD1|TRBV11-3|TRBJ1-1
CASSSGGQIVEAFF
TGTGCCAGCAGCTCAGGGGGGCAGATCGTTGAAGCTTTCTTT
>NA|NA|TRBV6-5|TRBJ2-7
CASRSGSFYEQYF
TGTGCCAGCCGTTCTGGGAGCTTCTACGAGCAGTACTTC
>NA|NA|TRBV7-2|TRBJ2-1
CASSPWTGQGNEQFF
TGTGCCAGCAGTCCCTGGACGGGGCAAGGAAATGAGCAGTTCTTC
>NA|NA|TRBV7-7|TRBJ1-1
CASSFGKDTEAFF
TGTGCTAGCAGCTTTGGGAAGGACACTGAAGCTTTCTTT
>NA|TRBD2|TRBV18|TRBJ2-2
CASSPFPGLALTKNTGELFF
TGTGCCAGCTCACCATTTCCCGGACTAGCGCTTACTAAAAACACCGGGGAGCTGTTTTTT
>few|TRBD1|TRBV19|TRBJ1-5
CASSIGDRGRQPQHF
TGTGCCAGTAGTATAGGAGACAGGGGACGACAGCCCCAGCATTTT
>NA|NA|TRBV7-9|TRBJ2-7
CASSLGSRYEQYF
TGTGCCAGCAGCTTAGGAAGCAGGTACGAGCAGTACTTC
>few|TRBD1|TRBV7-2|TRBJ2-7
CASSPGQGEEQYF
TGTGCCAGCAGCCCCGGACAGGGCGAGGAGCAGTACTTC
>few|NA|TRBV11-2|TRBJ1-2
CASSSFGGGANYGYTF
TGTGCCAGCAGCTCGTTCGGTGGAGGCGCTAACTATGGCTACACCTTC
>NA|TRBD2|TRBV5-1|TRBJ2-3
CASSLGTSGRGTQYF
TGCGCCAGCAGCTTGGGGACTAGCGGGAGAGGTACGCAGTATTTT
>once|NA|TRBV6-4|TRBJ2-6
CASSDSSAGANVLTF
TGTGCCAGCAGTGACTCTAGCGCTGGGGCCAACGTCCTGACTTTC
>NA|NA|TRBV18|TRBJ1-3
CASSPSQGLSMGGNTIYF
TGTGCCAGCTCACCCTCCCAGGGACTCTCGATGGGTGGAAACACCATATATTTT
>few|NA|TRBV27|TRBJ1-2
CASRRPGEEYGYTF
TGTGCCAGCAGGAGACCAGGGGAGGAATATGGCTACACCTTC
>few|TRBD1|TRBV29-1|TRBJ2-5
CSGTGSQETQYF
TGCAGCGGGACAGGGAGCCAAGAGACCCAGTACTTC
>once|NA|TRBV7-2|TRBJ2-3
CASSPGRGTDTQYF
TGTGCCAGCAGCCCAGGGCGGGGCACAGATACGCAGTATTTT
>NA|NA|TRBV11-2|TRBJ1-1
CASSLSLNTEAFF
TGTGCCAGCAGCTTATCTCTAAACACTGAAGCTTTCTTT
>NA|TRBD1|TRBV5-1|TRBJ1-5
CASSLAPGQSNQPQHF
TGCGCCAGCAGCTTGGCCCCGGGACAGAGCAATCAGCCCCAGCATTTT
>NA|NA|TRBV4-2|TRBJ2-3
CASSQVSDTQYF
TGTGCCAGCAGCCAAGTTTCAGATACGCAGTATTTT
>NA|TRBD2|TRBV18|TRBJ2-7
CASSPRGGLNEQYF
TGTGCCAGCTCACCCCGGGGGGGGCTCAACGAGCAGTACTTC
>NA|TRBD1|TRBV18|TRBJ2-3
CASSPPGRGRTDTQYF
TGTGCCAGCTCACCACCGGGCAGGGGGCGCACAGATACGCAGTATTTT
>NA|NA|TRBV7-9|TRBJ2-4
CASSFPGSTRKNIQYF
TGTGCCAGCAGCTTTCCAGGGAGTACTCGCAAAAACATTCAGTACTTC
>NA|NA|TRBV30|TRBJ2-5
CAWSEGTRLGAQYF
TGTGCCTGGAGTGAGGGGACTCGCTTAGGTGCCCAGTACTTC
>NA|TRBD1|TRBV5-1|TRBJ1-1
CASSPGTGDTEAFF
TGCGCCAGCAGCCCAGGGACAGGGGATACTGAAGCTTTCTTT
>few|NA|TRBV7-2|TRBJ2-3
CASGGLRTDTQYF
TGTGCCAGCGGTGGACTCCGCACAGATACGCAGTATTTT
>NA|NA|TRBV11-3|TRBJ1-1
CASSLDYLENTEAFF
TGTGCCAGCAGCTTAGATTATTTGGAGAACACTGAAGCTTTCTTT